The T cell receptor (beta chain) under discussion was sequenced for a study of blood T cell repertoires in COVID-19. Libraries were prepared by immunoSEQ multiplex PCR; TCRdb keeps only in-frame clonotypes and omits some of them. The sample consists of about 62,000 clones, about 88% of them appearing once. V gave up 1 base and J gave up 11 bases; unmatched junction bases: 4. Germline lookup yields CDR1 SGHTA and CDR2 FQGNSA. The CDR3 is 13 amino acids. The source is a man aged 70 or older with acute or convalescent COVID-19. This chain joins TRBV7-2 and TRBJ1-2; the match to TRBD1 covers 10 bases. Input material: peripheral blood. CDR3 sequence (DNA): TGTGCCAGCAGCTTAGAGGACAGGGGGAGATACACCTTC. Translating it yields CASSLEDRGRYTF.